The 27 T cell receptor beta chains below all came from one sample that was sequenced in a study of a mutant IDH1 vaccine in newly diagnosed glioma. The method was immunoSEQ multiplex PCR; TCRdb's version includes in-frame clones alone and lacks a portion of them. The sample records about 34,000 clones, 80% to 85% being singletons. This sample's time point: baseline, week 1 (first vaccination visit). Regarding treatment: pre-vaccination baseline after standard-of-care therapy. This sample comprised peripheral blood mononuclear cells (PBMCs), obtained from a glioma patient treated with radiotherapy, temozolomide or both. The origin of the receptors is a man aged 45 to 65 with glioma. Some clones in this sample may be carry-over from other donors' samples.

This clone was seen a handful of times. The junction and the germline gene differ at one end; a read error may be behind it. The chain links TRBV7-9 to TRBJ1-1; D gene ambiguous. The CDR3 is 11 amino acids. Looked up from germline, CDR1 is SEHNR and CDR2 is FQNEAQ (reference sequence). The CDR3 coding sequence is TGTGCTAGCACGTTGAACACTGAAGCTTTCTTT. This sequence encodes CASTLNTEAFF.

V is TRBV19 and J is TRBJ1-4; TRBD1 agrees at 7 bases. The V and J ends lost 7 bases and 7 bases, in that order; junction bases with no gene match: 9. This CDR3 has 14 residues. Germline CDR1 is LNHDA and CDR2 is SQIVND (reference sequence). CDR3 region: CASTTQGRSEKLFF. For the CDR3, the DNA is TGTGCCAGTACCACACAGGGGCGGAGTGAAAAACTGTTTTTT.

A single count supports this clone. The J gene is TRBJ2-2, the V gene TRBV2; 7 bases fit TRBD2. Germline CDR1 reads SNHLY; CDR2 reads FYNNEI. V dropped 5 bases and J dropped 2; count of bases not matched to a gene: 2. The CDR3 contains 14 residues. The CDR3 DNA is TGTGCCAGCAGTTTGACTAGCAACACCGGGGAGCTGTTTTTT. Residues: CASSLTSNTGELFF.

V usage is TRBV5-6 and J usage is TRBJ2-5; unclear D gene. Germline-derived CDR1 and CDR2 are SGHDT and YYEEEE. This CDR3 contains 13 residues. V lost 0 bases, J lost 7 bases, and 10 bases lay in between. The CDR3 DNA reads TGTGCCAGCAGCTTGGGGACCCGGCCGACCCAGTACTTC. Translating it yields CASSLGTRPTQYF.

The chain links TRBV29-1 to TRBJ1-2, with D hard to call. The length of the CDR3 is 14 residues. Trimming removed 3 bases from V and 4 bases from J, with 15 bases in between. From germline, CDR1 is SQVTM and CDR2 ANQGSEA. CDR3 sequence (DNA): TGCAGCGTTGACAAGTCGGGCCCACCCTATGGCTACACCTTC. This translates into CSVDKSGPPYGYTF.

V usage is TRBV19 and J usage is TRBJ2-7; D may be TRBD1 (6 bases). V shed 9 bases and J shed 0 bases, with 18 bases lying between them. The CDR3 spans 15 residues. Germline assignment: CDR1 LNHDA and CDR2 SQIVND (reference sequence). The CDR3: CASGEQGAPSYEQYF. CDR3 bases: TGTGCCAGCGGCGAACAGGGAGCCCCCTCCTACGAGCAGTACTTC. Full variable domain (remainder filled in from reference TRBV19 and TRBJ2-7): DGGITQSPKYLFRKEGQNVTLSCEQNLNHDAMYWYRQDPGQGLRLIYYSQIVNDFQKGDIAEGYSVSREKKESFPLTVTSAQKNPTAFYLCASGEQGAPSYEQYFGPGTRLTVT.

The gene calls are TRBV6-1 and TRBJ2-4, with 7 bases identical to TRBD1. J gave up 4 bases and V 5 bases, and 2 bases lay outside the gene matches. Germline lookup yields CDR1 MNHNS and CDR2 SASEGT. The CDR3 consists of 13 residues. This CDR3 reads CASSQDRKNIQYF. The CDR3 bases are TGTGCCAGCAGTCAGGACAGGAAAAACATTCAGTACTTC.

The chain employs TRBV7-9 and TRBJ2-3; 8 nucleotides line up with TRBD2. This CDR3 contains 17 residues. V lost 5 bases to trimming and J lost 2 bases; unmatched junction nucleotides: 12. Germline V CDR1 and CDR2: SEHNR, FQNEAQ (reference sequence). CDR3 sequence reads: CASSPSAGGLYTDTQYF. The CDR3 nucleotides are TGTGCCAGCAGCCCCTCGGCGGGGGGCCTTTACACAGATACGCAGTATTTT.

CDR3 region: CASSMGQGANYGYTF. For the CDR3, the DNA is TGTGCCAGTAGTATGGGGCAGGGGGCTAACTATGGCTACACCTTC. V and J are TRBV19 and TRBJ1-2; the match to TRBD1 covers 7 bases. V shed 3 bases and J 0 bases; nucleotides not matched to a gene: 4. Per germline, CDR1 LNHDA and CDR2 SQIVND (reference sequence). The CDR3 loop spans 15 amino acids. Full variable domain (outside the CDR3, taken from reference TRBV19 and TRBJ1-2): DGGITQSPKYLFRKEGQNVTLSCEQNLNHDAMYWYRQDPGQGLRLIYYSQIVNDFQKGDIAEGYSVSREKKESFPLTVTSAQKNPTAFYLCASSMGQGANYGYTFGSGTRLTVV.

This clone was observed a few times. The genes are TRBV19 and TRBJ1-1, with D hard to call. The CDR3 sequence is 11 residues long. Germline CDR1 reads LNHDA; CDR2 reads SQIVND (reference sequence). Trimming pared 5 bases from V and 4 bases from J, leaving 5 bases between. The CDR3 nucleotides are TGTGCCAGTAGTGAAGGCACTGAAGCTTTCTTT. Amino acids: CASSEGTEAFF.

In nucleotides, the CDR3 is TGCAGCGTTGTGGAGACAAACACCGGGGAGCTGTTTTTT. This sequence encodes CSVVETNTGELFF. The genes are TRBV29-1 and TRBJ2-2; unclear D gene. Trimming cost V 4 bases and J 2 bases, with 8 bases left between them. The length of the CDR3 is 13 residues. Germline V CDR1 and CDR2: SQVTM, ANQGSEA.

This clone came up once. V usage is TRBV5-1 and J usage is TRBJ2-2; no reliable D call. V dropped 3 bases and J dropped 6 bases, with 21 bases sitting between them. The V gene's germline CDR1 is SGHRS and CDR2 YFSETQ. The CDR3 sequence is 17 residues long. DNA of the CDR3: TGCGCCAGCAGCTCCGCAGGTCGGTTGGACGGCGCCGGGGAGCTGTTTTTT. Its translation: CASSSAGRLDGAGELFF.

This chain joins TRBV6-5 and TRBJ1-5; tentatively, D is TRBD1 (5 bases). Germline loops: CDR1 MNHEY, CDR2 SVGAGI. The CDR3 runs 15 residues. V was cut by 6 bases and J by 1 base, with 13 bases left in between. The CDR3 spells CASSRDPRSNQPQHF. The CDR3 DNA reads TGTGCCAGCAGCAGGGACCCTCGAAGCAATCAGCCCCAGCATTTT.

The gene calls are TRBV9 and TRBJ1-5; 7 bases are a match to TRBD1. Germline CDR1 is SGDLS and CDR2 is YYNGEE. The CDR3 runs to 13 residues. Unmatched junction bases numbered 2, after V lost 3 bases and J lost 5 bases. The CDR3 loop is CASSAQGDQPQHF. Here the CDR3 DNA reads TGTGCCAGCAGCGCGCAGGGGGATCAGCCCCAGCATTTT.

DNA of the CDR3: TGTGCCAGCAGCGCCGTGACTAGCGGGGGCTTTTCGACCCAGTACTTC. Its translation is CASSAVTSGGFSTQYF. The chain carries TRBV9 and TRBJ2-5; 12 positions agree with TRBD2. J gave up 7 bases and V 3 bases, and 10 bases lay outside the gene matches. Germline V gene lookup returns CDR1 SGDLS and CDR2 YYNGEE. This CDR3 has 16 amino acids.

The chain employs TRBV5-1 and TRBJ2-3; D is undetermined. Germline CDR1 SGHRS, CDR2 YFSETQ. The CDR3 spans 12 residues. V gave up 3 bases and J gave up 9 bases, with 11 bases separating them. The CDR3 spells CASSSGRSTQYF. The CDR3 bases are TGCGCCAGCAGCTCTGGACGGAGCACGCAGTATTTT.

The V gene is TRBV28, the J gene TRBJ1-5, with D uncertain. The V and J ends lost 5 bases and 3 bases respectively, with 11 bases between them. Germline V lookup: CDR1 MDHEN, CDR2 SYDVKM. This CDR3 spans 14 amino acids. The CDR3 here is CASSGEAANQPQHF. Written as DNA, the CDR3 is TGTGCCAGCAGTGGCGAAGCGGCCAATCAGCCCCAGCATTTT.

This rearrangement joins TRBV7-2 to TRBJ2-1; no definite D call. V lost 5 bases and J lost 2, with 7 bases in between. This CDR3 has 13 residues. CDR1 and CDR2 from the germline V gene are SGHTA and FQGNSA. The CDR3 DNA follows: TGTGCCAGCAGCCCCGTCACCTACAATGAGCAGTTCTTC. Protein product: CASSPVTYNEQFF.

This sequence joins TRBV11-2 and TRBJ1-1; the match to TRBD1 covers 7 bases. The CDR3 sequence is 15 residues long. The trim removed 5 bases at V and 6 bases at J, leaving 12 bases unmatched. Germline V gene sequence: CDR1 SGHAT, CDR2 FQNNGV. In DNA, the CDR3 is TGTGCCAGCAGCGGGACGGACAGGTTGGGCCCTGAAGCTTTCTTT. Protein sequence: CASSGTDRLGPEAFF.

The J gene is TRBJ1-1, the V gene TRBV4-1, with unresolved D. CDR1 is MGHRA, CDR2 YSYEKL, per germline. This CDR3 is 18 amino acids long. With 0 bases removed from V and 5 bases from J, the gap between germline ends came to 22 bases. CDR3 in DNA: TGCGCCAGCAGCCAAGATCGTTGGGATAAGGGAAGTTCGACTGAAGCTTTCTTT. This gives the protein CASSQDRWDKGSSTEAFF.

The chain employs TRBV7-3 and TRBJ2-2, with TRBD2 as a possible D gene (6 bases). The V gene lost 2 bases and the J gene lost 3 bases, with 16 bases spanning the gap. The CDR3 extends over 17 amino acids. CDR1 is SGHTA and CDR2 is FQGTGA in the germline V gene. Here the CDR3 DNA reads TGTGCCAGCAGCTTATCCCCGCGGGGCGCCGACACCGGGGAGCTGTTTTTT. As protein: CASSLSPRGADTGELFF.

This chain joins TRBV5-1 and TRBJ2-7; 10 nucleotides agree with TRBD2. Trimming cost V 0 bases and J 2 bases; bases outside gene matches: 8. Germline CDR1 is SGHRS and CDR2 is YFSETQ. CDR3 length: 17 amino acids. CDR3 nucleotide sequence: TGCGCCAGCAGCTTGGTGGTTCGGACTAGCGGAGCCTACGAGCAGTACTTC. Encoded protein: CASSLVVRTSGAYEQYF.

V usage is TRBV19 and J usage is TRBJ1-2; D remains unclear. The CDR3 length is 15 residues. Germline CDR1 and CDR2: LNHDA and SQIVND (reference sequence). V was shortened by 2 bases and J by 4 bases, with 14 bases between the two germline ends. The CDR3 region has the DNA TGTGCCAGTAGTATACGGGGAGAATCCCCCTATGGCTACACCTTC. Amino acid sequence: CASSIRGESPYGYTF.

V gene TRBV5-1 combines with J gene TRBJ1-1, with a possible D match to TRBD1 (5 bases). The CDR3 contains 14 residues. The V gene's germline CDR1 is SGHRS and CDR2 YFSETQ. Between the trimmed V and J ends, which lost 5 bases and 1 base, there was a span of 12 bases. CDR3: CASSSGGANTEAFF. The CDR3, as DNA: TGCGCCAGCAGTTCGGGCGGGGCGAACACTGAAGCTTTCTTT.

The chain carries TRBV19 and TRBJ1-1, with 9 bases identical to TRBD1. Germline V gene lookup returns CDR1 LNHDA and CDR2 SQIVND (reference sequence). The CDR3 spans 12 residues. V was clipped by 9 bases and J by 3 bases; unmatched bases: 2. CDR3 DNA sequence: TGTGCCAGCCGGGACAGGGACACTGAAGCTTTCTTT. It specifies CASRDRDTEAFF.

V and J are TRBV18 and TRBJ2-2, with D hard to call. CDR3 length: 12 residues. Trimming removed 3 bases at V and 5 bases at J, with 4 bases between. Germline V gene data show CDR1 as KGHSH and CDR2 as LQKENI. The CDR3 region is CASSPLTGELFF. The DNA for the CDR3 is TGTGCCAGCTCACCCCTTACCGGGGAGCTGTTTTTT.

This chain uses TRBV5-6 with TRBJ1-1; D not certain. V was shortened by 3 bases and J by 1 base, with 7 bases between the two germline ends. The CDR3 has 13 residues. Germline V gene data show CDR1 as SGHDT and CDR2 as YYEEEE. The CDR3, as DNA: TGTGCCAGCAGCTCAGGCGCGAACACTGAAGCTTTCTTT. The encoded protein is CASSSGANTEAFF.